This T cell receptor beta chain was observed in a study of identical twins. The study, taken as a whole, reports: Whereas memory repertoires showed no such difference, abundant cord blood beta clonotypes carried fewer insertions.

The germline V and J ends were trimmed by 4 bases and 3 bases, with 21 bases remaining between them. CDR1 and CDR2 from the germline V gene are SGHKS and YYEKEE (reference sequence). The CDR3 length is 17 residues. Template switching added a universal primer binding site, and final cDNA carried unique molecular identifiers. Using its own MiXCR run on the 5' RACE reads, TCRdb lists one record per CDR3 protein. The repertoire has approximately 630,000 distinct CDR3 sequences, about 7.1% of them found once; the top ten carry roughly 1.5%. This clonotype appeared a few times. Its antigen is currently unknown. This sample was also put to use in a study of yellow fever vaccine responses in identical twins.

The chain has TRBV5-5 and TRBJ2-3; D might be TRBD1 (5 bases). The sequence derives from a woman under 30 in good health. Sequenced input: PBMCs. CDR3 coding DNA: TGTGCCAGCAGCCGGAAAGGGGCGTGGGATTCAACAGATACGCAGTATTTT. The encoded protein is CASSRKGAWDSTDTQYF. The variable domain in full, completed from reference TRBV5-5 and TRBJ2-3, reads DAGVTQSPTHLIKTRGQQVTLRCSPISGHKSVSWYQQVLGQGPQFIFQYYEKEERGRGNFPDRFSARQFPNYSSELNVNALLLGDSALYLCASSRKGAWDSTDTQYFGPGTRLTVL.